What follows is one TCR beta chain and its context. This record comes from a study of blood T cell repertoires in COVID-19. Study-level background: T cells, B-cell-depleted T cells, or PBMCs supplied cDNA or gDNA.

The CDR3 is 15 residues long. CDR1 is SGHAT and CDR2 is FQNNGV in the germline V gene. The V segment lost 4 bases and the J segment 2 bases; nucleotides outside the gene matches: 5. Per the study methods: It was from reference gene primer amplification that nucleated cell counts were estimated. The assay was immunoSEQ multiplex PCR, and TCRdb's table has in-frame clones only and misses some. The V and J calls and clone size were taken over from that table, and D and trimming were inferred from the DNA. The table has approximately 440,000 clones, approximately 90% seen once. Seattle enrolled patients during active infection and tracked them longitudinally.

The chain joins TRBV11-2 to TRBJ2-1, with TRBD1 matching 7 bases. The sequence derives from a woman in her 50s with COVID-19, enrolled during active disease. The sample taken for sequencing was peripheral blood. The chain's CDR3 is CASSSEGAPYNEQFF. CDR3 DNA sequence: TGTGCCAGCAGCTCAGAGGGGGCCCCCTACAATGAGCAGTTCTTC.